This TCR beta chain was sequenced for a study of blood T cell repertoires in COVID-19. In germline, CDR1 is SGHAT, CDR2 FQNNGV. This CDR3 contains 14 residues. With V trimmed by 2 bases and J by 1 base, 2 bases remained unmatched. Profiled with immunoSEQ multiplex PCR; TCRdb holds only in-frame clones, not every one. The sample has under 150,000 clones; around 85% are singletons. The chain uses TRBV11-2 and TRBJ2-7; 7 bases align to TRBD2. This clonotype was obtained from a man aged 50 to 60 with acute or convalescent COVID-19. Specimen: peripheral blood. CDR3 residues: CASSLTGGSYEQYF. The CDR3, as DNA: TGTGCCAGCAGCTTAACGGGGGGTTCCTACGAGCAGTACTTC. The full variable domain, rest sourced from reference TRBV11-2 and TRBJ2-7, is EAGVAQSPRYKIIEKRQSVAFWCNPISGHATLYWYQQILGQGPKLLIQFQNNGVVDDSQLPKDRFSAERLKGVDSTLKIQPAKLEDSAVYLCASSLTGGSYEQYFGPGTRLTVT.